This paragraph covers one TCR beta chain sequence. Its antigen is currently not known. No base qualities exist here, and no much larger clone lies one base off it. The collaborating institutions used their own protocols to collect whole blood in K2EDTA tubes. For TCRbeta analysis, collaborators shipped samples in one of three forms: frozen whole blood, isolated PBMCs, or DNA extracted from either of those sample types. The immunoSEQ Assay, a bias-controlled multiplex PCR, was used to amplify TCRbeta CDR3 regions from genomic DNA. Under the source paper's analysis protocol: Nucleated cell counts per sample were estimated from amplification of reference gene primers within the assay. To quantify the absolute abundance of each unique TCRbeta CDR3 rearrangement, sequence reads were collapsed and filtered. For each sample, productive Simpson clonality was calculated as the square root of Simpson's diversity index over productive rearrangements. TCRdb's version of the immuneACCESS table is confined to in-frame rearrangements and falls short of the full clone set. An unresolved V gene accounts for under half of the shortfall where checked; the remainder is of unknown origin. The V and J calls and clone size come from that table; D and trimming were worked out from the DNA. The sample table shows 100,000 to 150,000 clones, and over 75% are seen once. About 11% of the sample goes to the ten largest clones.

These data come from a study of blood T cell repertoires in COVID-19 (dated by TCRdb to 2018 to 2021). Describing the broader study: Samples from collaborators originated in the United States, Italy and Spain and spanned both the acute and convalescent phases of COVID-19. The dataset comprised deeply sampled blood TCRbeta repertoires from subjects exposed to, actively infected with, or recovered from COVID-19. Nearly every sample came with metadata listing a de-identified subject ID, COVID-19 status, age in years and sex. Where available, HLA class I and class II types were taken from metadata supplied by the sample provider and were not determined by assay-based typing. The repertoires were released in a freely available public database intended as a resource for research on the immune response to SARS-CoV-2. Samples came from the ongoing ImmuneRACE study (first 160 participants) plus 1,254 subjects from 6 global collaborators. The material from the prospective study consisted of cDNA or gDNA derived from T cells, B-cell-depleted T cells, or PBMCs. What the authors observed across the whole study: How much clinical and demographic metadata was included differed by source and by participant, and the metadata was provided uncurated.

The TCR originated in a man aged 55 to 70 with acute or convalescent COVID-19. Sequencing used peripheral blood.

The CDR3 here reads CASSLGGTIGLRGLFF. The nucleotides are TGTGCCAGCAGCCTCGGCGGGACTATCGGGCTTCGGGGGCTGTTTTTT. This receptor chain uses TRBV5-5 and TRBJ2-2, with 7 bases aligning to TRBD2. The junction shows trimming of 4 bases on V and 13 bases on J, and the gene matches do not reach 19 bases of it. CDR1 SGHKS and CDR2 YYEKEE are derived from the germline V gene (reference sequence). The CDR3 runs 16 residues from the cysteine to the phenylalanine. CDR3 DNA only is kept here, 48 bases in frame from base 1.